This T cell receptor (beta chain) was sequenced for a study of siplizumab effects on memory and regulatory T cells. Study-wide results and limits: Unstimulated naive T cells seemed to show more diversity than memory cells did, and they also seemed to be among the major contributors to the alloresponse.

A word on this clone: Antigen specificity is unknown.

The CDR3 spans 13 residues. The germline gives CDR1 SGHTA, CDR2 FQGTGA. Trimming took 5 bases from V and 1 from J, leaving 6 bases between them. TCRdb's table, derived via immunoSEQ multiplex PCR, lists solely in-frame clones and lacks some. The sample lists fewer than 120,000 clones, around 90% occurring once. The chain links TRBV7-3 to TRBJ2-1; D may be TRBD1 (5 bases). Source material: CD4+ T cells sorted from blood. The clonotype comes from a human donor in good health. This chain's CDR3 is CASSRGSYNEQFF. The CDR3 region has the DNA TGTGCCAGCAGCAGGGGTTCCTACAATGAGCAGTTCTTC.